The entry below describes one T cell receptor (beta chain). Germline lookup yields CDR1 SGHAT and CDR2 FQNNGV. J gave up 4 bases and V 4 bases, and 9 bases lay outside the gene matches. The CDR3 has 16 amino acids. The source of the sample is a study of T-cell reconstitution after alpha-beta-depleted transplantation in children. TCRbeta library construction was performed incorporating unique molecular identifiers. TCRdb re-called the PCR reads through MiXCR, storing one row per CDR3 protein. The table has a few hundred thousand distinct CDR3 sequences, roughly 18% seen once. The chain couples TRBV11-2 to TRBJ2-1, with 8 nucleotides matching TRBD2. This receptor was taken from a human donor who donated a stem cell graft to a child with acute lymphoblastic leukemia. Sequences were derived from PBMCs from the stem cell graft donor, sampled from the stem cell graft. In nucleotides, the CDR3 is TGTGCCAGCAGCTCCCCCACTAGCGGACGATACAATGAGCAGTTCTTC. This gives the protein CASSSPTSGRYNEQFF.